This TCR beta chain was documented in a study of CD8+ T cells in alopecia areata. About the study: Patients remained on tofacitinib for 6 to 18 months and then went 6 months without it.

Broader study findings: Uncertainty remains about how baseline CD8+ expansion links to response, with one nonresponder. The study found that many expanded lesional clones persisted in scalp and blood during tofacitinib.

Trimming shortened V by 4 bases and J by 1 base, and 1 base separated the two germline ends. Germline CDR1 reads MNHNY; CDR2 reads SVGAGI (reference sequence). The CDR3 loop spans 11 amino acids. cDNA prepared by RNA extraction and subsequent reverse transcription served as the template for sequencing. Clones were read by immunoSEQ multiplex PCR, and TCRdb kept only the in-frame ones, dropping some. The sample lists some 190,000 clones, around three fifths occurring once. Noted treatment: oral pan-JAK inhibitor, 5-10 mg twice daily. To note about this clone: Its specificity is not known.

The source was CD4+ T cells sorted from blood, collected at approximately week 50, from a patient treated with tofacitinib. The clonotype originates from a human donor with alopecia areata. V usage is TRBV6-6 and J usage is TRBJ2-5; D uncertain. CDR3 DNA sequence: TGTGCCAGCAGTTTCCAAGAGACCCAGTACTTC. This encodes CASSFQETQYF.